This TCR beta chain originates from a study of vaccination and CD4 T cells after COVID-19. This CDR3 is built from 16 residues. The V gene lost 0 bases and the J gene lost 3 bases, with 16 bases spanning the gap. The V gene's germline CDR1 is SGHRS and CDR2 YFSETQ. Indicated treatment: approximately nine-day PBMC culture with coronavirus spike peptide pools or control peptides (ViraFEST assay). This clonotype was seen just once. Its matching antigen is unknown. Cultured CD4+ T cell DNA underwent sequencing with the Oncomine TCR Beta short-read assay. TCRdb called the PCR reads again in MiXCR, with one record for every CDR3 protein. Of 15,000 to 20,000 distinct CDR3 sequences listed, nearly 40% are singletons.

Sequenced: CD4+ T cells from blood, cultured in vitro. The chain links TRBV5-1 to TRBJ2-7; the D is unclear. This TCR was recovered from a human donor who had recovered from COVID-19. The CDR3 DNA sequence: TGCGCCAGCAGCTTGGGGTCTGGCATATTCGACTACGAGCAGTACTTC. Its translation: CASSLGSGIFDYEQYF.